Following are 11 T cell receptor beta chains from one sample sequenced in a study of blood T cell repertoires in COVID-19. Clones were read by immunoSEQ multiplex PCR, and TCRdb kept only the in-frame ones, dropping some. The sample lists some 320,000 clones, roughly 90% occurring once. Sequenced: PBMCs or T cells enriched from blood (not recorded which). The receptor source for this set is a man aged 60 to 75 who had recovered from COVID-19.

This sequence joins TRBV5-4 and TRBJ1-2, with D maybe TRBD1 (5 bases). Germline loops: CDR1 SGHNT, CDR2 YYREEE (reference sequence). With 0 bases removed from V and 3 bases from J, the gap between germline ends came to 6 bases. The CDR3 contains 13 residues. CDR3 nucleotide sequence: TGTGCCAGCAGCTTGGAACAGGACTATGGCTACACCTTC. Translation gives CASSLEQDYGYTF.

This chain uses TRBV18 with TRBJ1-6; D not resolved. This CDR3 contains 14 residues. Trimming removed 2 bases at V and 9 bases at J, with 11 bases between. CDR1 KGHSH and CDR2 LQKENI come from the germline V gene. The CDR3 DNA follows: TGTGCCAGCTCACCAGCCCCGGCGGGTTCACCCCTCCACTTT. As protein: CASSPAPAGSPLHF.

The CDR3 loop is CASSTGTGNNEKLFF. CDR3 DNA sequence: TGTGCCAGCTCAACCGGGACAGGGAATAATGAAAAACTGTTTTTT. V and J are TRBV18 and TRBJ1-4; TRBD1 matches at 9 bases. Trimming took 5 bases from V and 4 from J; bases not matched to a gene: 5. Germline CDR1 reads KGHSH; CDR2 reads LQKENI. This CDR3 has 15 amino acids.

The rearrangement links TRBV10-3 to TRBJ1-2; 8 bases fit TRBD1. V lost 4 bases and J lost 1; bases outside the gene matches: 5. CDR1 ENHRY and CDR2 SYGVKD come from the germline V gene. CDR3 length equals 15 residues. CDR3 DNA sequence: TGTGCCATCAGTGCTGGGACAGGCTTTAACTATGGCTACACCTTC. Translation: CAISAGTGFNYGYTF.

J is TRBJ1-6 and V is TRBV3-1 (or the pseudogene TRBV3-2), with D possibly being TRBD1 (5 bases). The CDR3 loop spans 15 amino acids. Trimming removed 2 bases at V and 1 base at J, with 6 bases between. Germline loops: CDR1 LGHDT, CDR2 YNNKEL (reference sequence). This CDR3 reads CASSQRGSYNSPLHF. The CDR3 coding sequence is TGTGCCAGCAGCCAAAGGGGATCCTATAATTCACCCCTCCACTTT.

The chain has TRBV11-1 and TRBJ1-3; no definite D call. The V gene's germline CDR1 is SGHAT and CDR2 FQDESV (reference sequence). The CDR3 contains 13 residues. V dropped 5 bases and J dropped 0 bases, with 5 bases sitting between them. The CDR3 region is CASSRSSGNTIYF. CDR3 coding DNA: TGTGCCAGCAGCAGGAGCTCTGGAAACACCATATATTTT.

The V and J genes are TRBV19 and TRBJ1-1; 8 positions agree with TRBD1. Trimming took 8 bases from V and 3 from J; bases not matched to a gene: 11. CDR1 and CDR2 from the germline V gene are LNHDA and SQIVND (reference sequence). The CDR3 consists of 15 residues. The DNA for the CDR3 is TGTGCCAGTTGTTTTCACGGACAGGGCTACACTGAAGCTTTCTTT. It translates to CASCFHGQGYTEAFF.

The chain joins TRBV7-2 to TRBJ2-7; D is possibly TRBD1 (5 bases). Germline loops: CDR1 SGHTA, CDR2 FQGNSA. V lost 0 bases to trimming and J lost 1 base, with 7 bases between them. The CDR3 has 14 amino acids. The DNA of the CDR3 is TGTGCCAGCAGCTTAGCGGCAGGGTCCTACGAGCAGTACTTC. This gives the protein CASSLAAGSYEQYF.

Concerning this clone: Distinct nucleotide sequences in the sample also encode this CDR3. V and J are TRBV12-3 or TRBV12-4 and TRBJ1-5; tentatively, D is TRBD1 (6 bases). Trimming removed 4 bases at V and 2 bases at J, with 6 bases between. The CDR3 extends over 13 amino acids. CDR3 sequence (DNA): TGTGCCAGCAGTTGGACAGGCAATCAGCCCCAGCATTTT. Translation gives CASSWTGNQPQHF.

This chain links TRBV7-9 with TRBJ1-2, with 7 bases lining up with TRBD1. Losses at the gene ends were 2 bases for V and 2 bases for J; bases not matched to a gene: 11. Germline CDR1 is SEHNR and CDR2 is FQNEAQ (reference sequence). The CDR3 runs 17 residues. The CDR3 loop reads CASSLSGQVPINYGYTF. DNA of the CDR3: TGTGCCAGCAGCTTATCCGGACAGGTTCCTATCAACTATGGCTACACCTTC.

V usage is TRBV7-9 and J usage is TRBJ2-7; TRBD2 matches 8 bases. This CDR3 has 17 residues. The germline gives CDR1 SEHNR, CDR2 FQNEAQ (reference sequence). V dropped 5 bases and J dropped 2; count of bases not matched to a gene: 14. The CDR3 DNA is TGTGCCAGCAGCGGATCTTATAGCGGGGCCCAGCCCTACGAGCAGTACTTC. It codes for CASSGSYSGAQPYEQYF.